The 2 T cell receptor beta chains in this list originate from one sample, sequenced in a study of response to subunit inactivated influenza vaccine. Each CDR3 protein gets one entry after TCRdb re-called the RT-PCR reads with MiXCR. The sample records roughly 700,000 distinct CDR3 sequences, less than 20% being singletons. Sequencing used PBMCs from blood, obtained 12 days after vaccination. These receptors were obtained from a man in his forties or fifties who received an inactivated influenza vaccine.

This clonotype came up many times. CDR3 in amino acids: CASSLTGMTGNTIYF. The CDR3 nucleotides read TGTGCCAGCAGTTTAACAGGGATGACTGGAAACACCATATATTTT. V gene TRBV12-3 or TRBV12-4 combines with J gene TRBJ1-3; TRBD1 is a possible D gene (6 bases). This CDR3 is built from 15 residues. V was shortened by 2 bases and J by 2 bases, with 10 bases between the two germline ends.

This clonotype was found a few times. The gene calls are TRBV7-9 and TRBJ2-2, with 14 nucleotides matching TRBD2. V dropped 5 bases and J dropped 2; count of bases not matched to a gene: 4. Per the germline V gene, CDR1 is SEHNR and CDR2 is FQNEAQ (reference sequence). This CDR3 contains 17 residues. CDR3 in DNA: TGTGCCAGCAGCCGGACTAGCGGGAGGATTAACACCGGGGAGCTGTTTTTT. It yields the protein CASSRTSGRINTGELFF.